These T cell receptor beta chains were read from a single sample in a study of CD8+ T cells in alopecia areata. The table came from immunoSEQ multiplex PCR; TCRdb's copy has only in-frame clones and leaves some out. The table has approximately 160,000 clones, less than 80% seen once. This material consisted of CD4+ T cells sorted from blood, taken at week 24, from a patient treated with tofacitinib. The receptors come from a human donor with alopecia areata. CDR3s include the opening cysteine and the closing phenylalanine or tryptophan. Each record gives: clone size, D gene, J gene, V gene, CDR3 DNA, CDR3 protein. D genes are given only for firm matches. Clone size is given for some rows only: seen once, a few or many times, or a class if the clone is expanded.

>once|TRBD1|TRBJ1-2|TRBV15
TGTGCCACCAGCAGACTGCCCGGGACAGGCTCTAACTATGGCTACACCTTC
CATSRLPGTGSNYGYTF
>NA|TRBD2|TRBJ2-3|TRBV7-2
TGTGCCAGCAGCCAAGGGACTAGCGGGGTTACAGATACGCAGTATTTT
CASSQGTSGVTDTQYF
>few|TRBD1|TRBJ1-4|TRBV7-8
TGTGCCAGCAGCACGCGGACAGGGAGTAGAACTAATGAAAAACTGTTTTTT
CASSTRTGSRTNEKLFF
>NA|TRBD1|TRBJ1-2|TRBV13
TGTGCCAGTAGAACCGGGACAGGCGGTAACTATGGCTACACCTTC
CASRTGTGGNYGYTF
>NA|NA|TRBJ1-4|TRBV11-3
TGTGCCAGCAGCTTCGGGGGGTCGAGGGAAAAACTGTTTTTT
CASSFGGSREKLFF
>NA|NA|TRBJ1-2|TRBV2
TGTGCCAGCAGGCCGGACAGAGGAGATGGCTACACCTTC
CASRPDRGDGYTF
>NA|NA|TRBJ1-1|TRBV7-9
TGTGCCAGCAGCAAGGGGTCTGACACTGAAGCTTTCTTT
CASSKGSDTEAFF
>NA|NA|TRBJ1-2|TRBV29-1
TGCAGCGTTGAAGACCGGACCCTATCCTATGGCTACACCTTC
CSVEDRTLSYGYTF
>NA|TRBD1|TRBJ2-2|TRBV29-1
TGCAGCGTTGGGGATGGACAGGGCTCGAACACCGGGGAGCTGTTTTTT
CSVGDGQGSNTGELFF
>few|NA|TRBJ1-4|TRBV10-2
TGCGCCAGCAGTAGAGGGTTGGGTGAAAAACTGTTTTTT
CASSRGLGEKLFF
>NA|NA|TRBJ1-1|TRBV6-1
TGTGCCAGCAGTGAATCCATTATCGAAGCTTTCTTT
CASSESIIEAFF
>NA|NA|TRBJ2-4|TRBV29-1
TGCAGCGTTGAAGTGAAAAACATTCAGTACTTC
CSVEVKNIQYF
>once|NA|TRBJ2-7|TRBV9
TGTGCCAGCAGCGTAGATAGCGGCTCCTACGAGCAGTACTTC
CASSVDSGSYEQYF
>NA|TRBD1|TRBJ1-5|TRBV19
TGTGCCAGTAGTTCCGACAGGGGTCAAAATCAGCCCCAGCATTTT
CASSSDRGQNQPQHF
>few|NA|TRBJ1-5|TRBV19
TGTGCCAGTAGTATCCGTTTTAGCTCCAATCAGCCCCAGCATTTT
CASSIRFSSNQPQHF
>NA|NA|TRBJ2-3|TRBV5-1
TGCGCCAGCAGCTTTACAGGGTACAGCACAGATACGCAGTATTTT
CASSFTGYSTDTQYF
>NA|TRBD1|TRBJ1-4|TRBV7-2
TGTGCCAGCAGCTTAGACAGGGGGCGTGAAAAACTGTTTTTT
CASSLDRGREKLFF
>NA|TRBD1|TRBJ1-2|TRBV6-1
TGTGCCAGCAGGAGGACAGGGGAGGTCTATGGCTACACCTTC
CASRRTGEVYGYTF
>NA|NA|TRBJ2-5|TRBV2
TGTGCCAGCACTAGGAGGGGTTTGGAGACCCAGTACTTC
CASTRRGLETQYF
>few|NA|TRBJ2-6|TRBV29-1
TGCAGCGTTGACGCGGGGTCTAGCTCTGGGGCCAACGTCCTGACTTTC
CSVDAGSSSGANVLTF
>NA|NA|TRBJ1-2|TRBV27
TGTGCCAGCAGTTTAAGGTCAGGCATCTATGGCTACACCTTC
CASSLRSGIYGYTF
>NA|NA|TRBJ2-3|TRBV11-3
TGTGCCAGCAGCAACGGGCAGTGGGCAGATACGCAGTATTTT
CASSNGQWADTQYF
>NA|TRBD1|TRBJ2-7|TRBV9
TGTGCCAGCAGCGTAGACGACAGGGCGTACGAGCAGTACTTC
CASSVDDRAYEQYF
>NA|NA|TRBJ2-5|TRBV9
TGTGCCAGCAGCCCCGGGTCACGGGACCAAGAGACCCAGTACTTC
CASSPGSRDQETQYF
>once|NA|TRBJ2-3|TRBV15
TGTGCCACCAGCAGAGACACAGGCAGCGGGTATACGCAGTATTTT
CATSRDTGSGYTQYF
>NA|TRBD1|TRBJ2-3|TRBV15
TGTGCCACCAGCAGATACCGACAGGGGGCGCATTTAGAAGATACGCAGTATTTT
CATSRYRQGAHLEDTQYF
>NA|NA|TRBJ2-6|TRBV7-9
TGTGCCAGCAGCTTACTTGGCACCCGAGCCGGCTCTGGGGCCAACGTCCTGACTTTC
CASSLLGTRAGSGANVLTF
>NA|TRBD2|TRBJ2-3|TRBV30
TGTGCCTGGAGCCTAGGACTAGCGGCCGACGATACGCAGTATTTT
CAWSLGLAADDTQYF
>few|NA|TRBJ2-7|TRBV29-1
TGCAGCGTGCCTAGGGAAAATGGCTACGAGCAGTACTTC
CSVPRENGYEQYF
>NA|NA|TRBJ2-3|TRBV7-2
TGTGCCAGCAGCTTAGTGGTCAGCACAGATACGCAGTATTTT
CASSLVVSTDTQYF
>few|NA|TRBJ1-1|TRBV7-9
TGTGCCAGCAGCCCCGGGTTCACTGAAGCTTTCTTT
CASSPGFTEAFF
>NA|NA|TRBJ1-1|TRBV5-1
TGCGCCAGCAGCTTGAATGGAAGAGGAGGGACCTTCTTT
CASSLNGRGGTFF
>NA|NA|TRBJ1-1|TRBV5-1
TGCGCCAGCAGCTTGGGCAGCAGACTGAACACTGAAGCTTTCTTT
CASSLGSRLNTEAFF